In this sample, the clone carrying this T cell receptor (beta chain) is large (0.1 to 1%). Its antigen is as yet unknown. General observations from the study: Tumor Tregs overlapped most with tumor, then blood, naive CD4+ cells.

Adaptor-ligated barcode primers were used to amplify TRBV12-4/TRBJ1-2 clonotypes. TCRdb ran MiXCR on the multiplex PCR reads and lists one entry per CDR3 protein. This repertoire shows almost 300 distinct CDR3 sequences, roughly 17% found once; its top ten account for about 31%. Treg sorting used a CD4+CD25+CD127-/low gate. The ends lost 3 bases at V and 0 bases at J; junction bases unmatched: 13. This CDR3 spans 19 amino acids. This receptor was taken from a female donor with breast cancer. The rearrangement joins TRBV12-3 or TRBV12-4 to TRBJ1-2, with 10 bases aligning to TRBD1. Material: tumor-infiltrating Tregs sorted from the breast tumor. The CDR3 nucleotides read TGTGCCAGCAGTTTCAAAGGTGTCGGGACAGGGGTTTCTAACTATGGCTACACCTTC. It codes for CASSFKGVGTGVSNYGYTF.